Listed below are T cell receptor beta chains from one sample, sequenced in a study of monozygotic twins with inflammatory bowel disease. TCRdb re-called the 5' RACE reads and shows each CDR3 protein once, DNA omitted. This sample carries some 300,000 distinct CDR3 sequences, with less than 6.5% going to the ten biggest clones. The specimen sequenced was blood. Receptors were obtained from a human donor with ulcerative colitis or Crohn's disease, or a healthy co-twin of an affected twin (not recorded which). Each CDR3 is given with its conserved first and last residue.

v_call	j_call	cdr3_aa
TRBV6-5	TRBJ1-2	CASSYSFLYDGYTF
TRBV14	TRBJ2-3	CASSQVTYTQYF
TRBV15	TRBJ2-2	CATGLIPVRLKTGELFF
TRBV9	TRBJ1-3	CASSVVAASGNTIYF
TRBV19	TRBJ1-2	CASRQQGNGYTF
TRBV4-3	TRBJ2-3	CARKPTETSTDTQYF
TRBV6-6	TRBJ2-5	CASSPGAAQETQYF
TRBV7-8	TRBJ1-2	CASSLGSSLRGYTF
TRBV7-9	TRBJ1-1	CASRYIDTEAFF
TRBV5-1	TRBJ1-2	CASSLNPTGSDYGYTF
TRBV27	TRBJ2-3	CASSGGASTDTQYF
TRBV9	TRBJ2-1	CASSVGASIVGPSYNEQFF
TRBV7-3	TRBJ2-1	CASSLTSGGYEQFF